This is a list of T cell receptor beta chains from one sample in a study of cytomegalovirus exposure and HLA in healthy donors. Assay: immunoSEQ multiplex PCR; the TCRdb copy retains only in-frame clones and omits some. With roughly 77,000 clones in the sample, the ten largest clones hold 3.5% to 4%. The source material was PBMCs. The receptors derive from a female donor in good health and CMV-seropositive. CDR3s include the opening cysteine and the closing phenylalanine or tryptophan. Fields, in order: CDR3 protein, CDR3 DNA, V gene, D gene, J gene, CDR3 length. The D gene is left open where the match is weak.

CASSYSPLQPQHF,TGTGCCAGCAGTTACTCCCCTCTCCAGCCCCAGCATTTT,TRBV6-5,.,TRBJ1-5,13
CASSRTSGSLDEQFF,TGTGCCAGTAGTAGGACTAGCGGGAGCCTCGATGAGCAGTTCTTC,TRBV19,TRBD2,TRBJ2-1,15
CASSPSTGTYEQYF,TGTGCCAGCAGCCCCTCGACAGGGACCTACGAGCAGTACTTC,TRBV7-3,TRBD1,TRBJ2-7,14
CASSQVVGEYEQYF,TGCGCCAGCAGCCAAGTGGTCGGGGAATACGAGCAGTACTTC,TRBV4-1,.,TRBJ2-7,14
CASSLVGQGAENTEAFF,TGTGCCAGCAGCTTAGTTGGACAGGGGGCTGAGAACACTGAAGCTTTCTTT,TRBV7-9,TRBD1,TRBJ1-1,17
CASSVGGLTEAFF,TGTGCCAGCAGCGTAGGAGGGCTTACTGAAGCTTTCTTT,TRBV9,.,TRBJ1-1,13
CASRETTGGNTEAFF,TGTGCCAGCAGGGAAACGACAGGAGGGAACACTGAAGCTTTCTTT,TRBV2,.,TRBJ1-1,15
CASSTSAPSAYEQYF,TGTGCCAGCAGTACTAGCGCACCCTCGGCCTACGAGCAGTACTTC,TRBV6-5,TRBD2,TRBJ2-7,15
CASSPPSFNEQFF,TGTGCCAGCAGCCCCCCCTCGTTCAATGAGCAGTTCTTC,TRBV9,.,TRBJ2-1,13
CASSRGGTEAFF,TGTGCCAGCAGTAGGGGAGGCACTGAAGCTTTCTTT,TRBV6-5,.,TRBJ1-1,12
CASRRQDEAFF,TGTGCCAGTAGAAGACAGGATGAAGCTTTCTTT,TRBV19,.,TRBJ1-1,11
CASRSGVDTQYF,TGTGCCAGCAGGAGTGGTGTAGATACGCAGTATTTT,TRBV28,.,TRBJ2-3,12
CASSQVSGAGSYNEQFF,TGCGCCAGCAGCCAAGTTTCAGGGGCGGGCTCCTACAATGAGCAGTTCTTC,TRBV4-3,.,TRBJ2-1,17
CASSQDGGRAETQYF,TGTGCCAGCAGCCAAGATGGTGGCAGGGCAGAGACCCAGTACTTC,TRBV4-2,.,TRBJ2-5,15
CASSSLQTPWEQYF,TGTGCCAGCAGTTCACTCCAAACCCCCTGGGAGCAGTACTTC,TRBV27,.,TRBJ2-7,14
CAISGTSGYEQYF,TGTGCCATCAGTGGGACTAGCGGATACGAGCAGTACTTC,TRBV10-3,TRBD2,TRBJ2-7,13
CASSPPSTSPTEAFF,TGTGCCAGCTCACCCCCCTCTACCTCACCCACTGAAGCTTTCTTT,TRBV18,.,TRBJ1-1,15
CASSLSRLALQEQYF,TGTGCCAGCAGTTTATCGCGACTAGCCCTCCAGGAGCAGTACTTC,TRBV27,TRBD2,TRBJ2-7,15
CSVEERVTEAFF,TGCAGCGTTGAAGAGAGGGTCACTGAAGCTTTCTTT,TRBV29-1,.,TRBJ1-1,12
CASSSTGTEGPDTQYF,TGTGCCAGCAGTTCGACCGGGACAGAAGGCCCAGATACGCAGTATTTT,TRBV27,TRBD1,TRBJ2-3,16
CASSNASPVGYTF,TGTGCCAGCAGCAACGCTTCCCCAGTTGGCTACACCTTC,TRBV5-6,.,TRBJ1-2,13
CASSRTRNTGELFF,TGTGCCAGCAGCCGGACTCGAAACACCGGGGAGCTGTTTTTT,TRBV6-5,.,TRBJ2-2,14
CASSRAPNTGELFF,TGTGCTAGCAGCCGCGCACCGAACACCGGGGAGCTGTTTTTT,TRBV7-7,.,TRBJ2-2,14
CASSLAGTGDSPLHF,TGTGCCAGCAGCTTAGCGGGAACAGGGGATTCACCCCTCCACTTT,TRBV7-9,TRBD1,TRBJ1-6,15